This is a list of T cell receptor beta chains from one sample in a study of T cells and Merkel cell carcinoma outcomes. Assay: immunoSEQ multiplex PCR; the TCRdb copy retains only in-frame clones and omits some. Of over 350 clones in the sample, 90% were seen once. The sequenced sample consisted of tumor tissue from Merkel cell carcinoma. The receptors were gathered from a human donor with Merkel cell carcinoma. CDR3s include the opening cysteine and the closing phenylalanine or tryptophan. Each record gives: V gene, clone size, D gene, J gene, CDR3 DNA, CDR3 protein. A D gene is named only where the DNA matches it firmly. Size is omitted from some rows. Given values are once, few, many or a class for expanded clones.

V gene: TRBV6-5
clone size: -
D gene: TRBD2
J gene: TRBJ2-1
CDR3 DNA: TGTGCCAGCAGGGGACTAGCGGGAGGGTTTGAGCAGTTCTTC
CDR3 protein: CASRGLAGGFEQFF

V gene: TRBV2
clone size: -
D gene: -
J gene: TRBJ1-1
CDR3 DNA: TGTGCCAGCCTCGTGGGGCAAGCTTTCTTT
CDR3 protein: CASLVGQAFF

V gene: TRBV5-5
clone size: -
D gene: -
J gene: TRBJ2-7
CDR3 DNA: TGTGCCAGCAGCTTGGTGGAGGGAGCCTACGAGCAGTACTTC
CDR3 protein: CASSLVEGAYEQYF

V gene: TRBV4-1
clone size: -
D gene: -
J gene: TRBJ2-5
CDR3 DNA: TGCGCCAGCAGCCCTCCCGGAGCGGACGGGGAGATCCAGTACTTC
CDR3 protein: CASSPPGADGEIQYF

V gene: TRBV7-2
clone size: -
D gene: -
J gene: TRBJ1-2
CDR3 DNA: TGTGCCAGCAGCTTAGTAAGGGGTGGCTATACCTTC
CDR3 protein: CASSLVRGGYTF

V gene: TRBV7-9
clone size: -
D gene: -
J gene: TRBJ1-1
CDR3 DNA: TGTGCCAGCAGTCCCCGGACAGAGAACACTGAAGCTTTCTTT
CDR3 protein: CASSPRTENTEAFF

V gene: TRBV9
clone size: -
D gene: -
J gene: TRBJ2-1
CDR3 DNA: TGTGCCAGCAGCGTAGTGGGACGGCTGAGGGTCGATGAGCAGTTCTTC
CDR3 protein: CASSVVGRLRVDEQFF

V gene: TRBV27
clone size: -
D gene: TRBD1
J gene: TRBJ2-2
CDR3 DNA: TGTGCCAGTAAGGACAGGGCTTCATATAACACCGGGGAGCTATTTTTT
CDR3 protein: CASKDRASYNTGELFF

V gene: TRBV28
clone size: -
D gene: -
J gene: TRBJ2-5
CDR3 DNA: TGTGCTAGCAGTCCACAGAGACTGGGAGGGACCCAGTACTTC
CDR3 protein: CASSPQRLGGTQYF

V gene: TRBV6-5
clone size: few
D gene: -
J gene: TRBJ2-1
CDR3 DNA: TGTGCCAGCAGGCCCCTGAGTGGCGAAAGGGGTGAGCAGTTCTTC
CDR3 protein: CASRPLSGERGEQFF

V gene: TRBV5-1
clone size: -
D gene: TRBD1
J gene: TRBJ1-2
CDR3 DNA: TGCGCCAGCAGCTTGGGGGGACAGGGACTGGGCTACACCTTC
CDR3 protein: CASSLGGQGLGYTF

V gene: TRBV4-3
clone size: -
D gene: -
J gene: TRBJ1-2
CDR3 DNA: TGCGCCAGCAGCCAGGGGATCTATGGCTACACCTTC
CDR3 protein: CASSQGIYGYTF

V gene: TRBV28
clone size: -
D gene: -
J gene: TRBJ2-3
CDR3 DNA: TGTGCCAGCAGTTTCGTGGCTGGCACAGATACGCAGTATTTT
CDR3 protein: CASSFVAGTDTQYF

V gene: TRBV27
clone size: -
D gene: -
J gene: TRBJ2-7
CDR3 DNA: TGTGCCAGCAGTTTATCGCGGCCGCTCTCCTACGAGCAGTACTTC
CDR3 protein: CASSLSRPLSYEQYF

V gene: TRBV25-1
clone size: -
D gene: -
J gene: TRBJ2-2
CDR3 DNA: TGTGCCAGGTGGGGGGAGCTGTTTTTT
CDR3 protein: CARWGELFF

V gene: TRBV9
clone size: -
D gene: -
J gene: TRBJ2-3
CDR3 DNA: TGTGCTAGCAGCGTATTCGCCTCAAGCACAGATACGCAGTATTTT
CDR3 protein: CASSVFASSTDTQYF

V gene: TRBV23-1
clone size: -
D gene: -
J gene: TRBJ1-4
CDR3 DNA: TGCGCCAGCAGTCAAGACACTAATAATGAAAAACTGTTTTTT
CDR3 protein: CASSQDTNNEKLFF

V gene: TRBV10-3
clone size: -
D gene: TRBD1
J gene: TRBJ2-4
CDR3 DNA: TGTGCCATCAGTGCAGACAGGGTAACAAACATTCAGTACTTC
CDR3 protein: CAISADRVTNIQYF

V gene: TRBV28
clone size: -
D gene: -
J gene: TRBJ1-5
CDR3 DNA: TGTGCCAGCAGTCTCCCTAGCAACCAGCCCCAGCATTTT
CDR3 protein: CASSLPSNQPQHF

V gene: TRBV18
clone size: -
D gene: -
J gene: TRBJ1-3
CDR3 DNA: TGTGCCAGCTCACCTTCTACAGCCCCCGCTGGAAACACCATATATTTT
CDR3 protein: CASSPSTAPAGNTIYF

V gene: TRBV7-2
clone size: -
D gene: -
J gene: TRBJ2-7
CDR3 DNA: TGTGCCAGCAGCCCGACAGTAACTTACGAGCAGTACTTC
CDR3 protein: CASSPTVTYEQYF

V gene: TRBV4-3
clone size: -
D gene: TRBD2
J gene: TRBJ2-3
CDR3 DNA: TGCGCCAGCAGCCAAGTAGCGGGGCGCACAGATACGCAGTATTTT
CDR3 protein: CASSQVAGRTDTQYF

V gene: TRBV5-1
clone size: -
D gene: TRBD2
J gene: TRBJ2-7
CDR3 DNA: TGCGCCAGCAGTTGGACTAGCGGGGGCTACGAGCAGTACTTC
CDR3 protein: CASSWTSGGYEQYF

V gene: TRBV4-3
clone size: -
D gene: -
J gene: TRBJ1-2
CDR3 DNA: TGCGCCAGCAGCCAATTTGCGCCTCCTAGTTATGGCTACACCTTC
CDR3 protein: CASSQFAPPSYGYTF

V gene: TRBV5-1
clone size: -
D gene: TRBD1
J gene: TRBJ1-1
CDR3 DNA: TGCGCCAGCAGCAATATACAGGGGGCGGGCACTGAAGCTTTCTTT
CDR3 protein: CASSNIQGAGTEAFF

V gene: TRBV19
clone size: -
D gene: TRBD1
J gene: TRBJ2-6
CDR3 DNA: TGTGCCAGTAGTATATGGACAGGGGGCTACTCTGGGGCCAACGTCCTGACTTTC
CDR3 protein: CASSIWTGGYSGANVLTF

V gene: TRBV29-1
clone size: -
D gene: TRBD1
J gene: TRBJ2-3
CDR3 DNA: TGCAGCGTTGGGGGACAGGGTAAAGATACGCAGTATTTT
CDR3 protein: CSVGGQGKDTQYF

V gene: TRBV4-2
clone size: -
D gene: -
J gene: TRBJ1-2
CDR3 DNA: TGTGCCAGCAGCCAAGATTATGGGGGGCTAGATGGCTACACCTTC
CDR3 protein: CASSQDYGGLDGYTF

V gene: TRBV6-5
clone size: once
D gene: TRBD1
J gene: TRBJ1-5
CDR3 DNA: TGTGCCAGCAGTTCCGGACAGGGGGCTAGGAATCAGCCCCAGCATTTT
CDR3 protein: CASSSGQGARNQPQHF

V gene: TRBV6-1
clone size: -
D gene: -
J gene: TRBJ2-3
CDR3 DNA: TGTGCCAGCGCATCCCAAACTAGATCCAATACGCAGTATTTT
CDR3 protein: CASASQTRSNTQYF

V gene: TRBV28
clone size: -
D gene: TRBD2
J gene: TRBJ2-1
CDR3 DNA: TGTGCCGGATTAGCGGGAGGGCAGAATGAGCAGTTCTTC
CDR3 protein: CAGLAGGQNEQFF

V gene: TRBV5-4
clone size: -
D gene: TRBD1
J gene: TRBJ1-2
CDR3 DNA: TGTGCCAGCAGCTCGTACAGGGGGCAGGGTGGCGGCTACACCTTC
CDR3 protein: CASSSYRGQGGGYTF

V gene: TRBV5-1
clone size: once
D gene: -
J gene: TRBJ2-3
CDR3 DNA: TGCGCCAGCAGCTTCAACGGAGGGGGGCGAGATACGCAGTATTTT
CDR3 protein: CASSFNGGGRDTQYF

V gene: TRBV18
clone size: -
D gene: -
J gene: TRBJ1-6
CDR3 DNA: TGTGCCAGCTCACCACCGGGCACAGGATCACCCCTCCACTTT
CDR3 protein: CASSPPGTGSPLHF

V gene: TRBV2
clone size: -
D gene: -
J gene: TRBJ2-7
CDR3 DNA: TGTGCCAGCAGGTCCCTAGTCTACGAGCAGTACTTC
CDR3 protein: CASRSLVYEQYF

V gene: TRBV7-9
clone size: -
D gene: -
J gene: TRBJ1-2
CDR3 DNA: TGTGCCAGCAGCCTCGCACAGAACTATGGCTACACCTTC
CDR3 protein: CASSLAQNYGYTF

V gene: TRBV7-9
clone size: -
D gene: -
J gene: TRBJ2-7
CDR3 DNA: TGTGCCAGCAGCTCCTTCTCCGATCACTCCTACGAGCAGTACTTC
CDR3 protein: CASSSFSDHSYEQYF

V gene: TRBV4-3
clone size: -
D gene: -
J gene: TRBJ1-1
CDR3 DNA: TGCGCCAGCAGCCACCCCCCGCGGAACACTGAAGCTTTCTTT
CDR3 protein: CASSHPPRNTEAFF